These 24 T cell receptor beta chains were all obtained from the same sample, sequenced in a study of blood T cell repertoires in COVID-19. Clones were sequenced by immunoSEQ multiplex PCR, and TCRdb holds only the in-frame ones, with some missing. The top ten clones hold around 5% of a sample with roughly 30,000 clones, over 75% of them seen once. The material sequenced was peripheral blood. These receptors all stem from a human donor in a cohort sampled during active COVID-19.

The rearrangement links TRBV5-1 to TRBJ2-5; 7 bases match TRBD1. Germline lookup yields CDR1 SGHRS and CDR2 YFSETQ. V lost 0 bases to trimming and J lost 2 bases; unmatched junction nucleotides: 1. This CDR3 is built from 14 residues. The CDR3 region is CASSLATGQETQYF. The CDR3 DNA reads TGCGCCAGCAGCTTGGCGACAGGGCAAGAGACCCAGTACTTC.

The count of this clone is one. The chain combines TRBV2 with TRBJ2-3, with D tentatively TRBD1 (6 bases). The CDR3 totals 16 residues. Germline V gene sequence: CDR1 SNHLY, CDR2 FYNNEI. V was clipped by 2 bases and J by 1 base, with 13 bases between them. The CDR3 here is CASSEYYREGTDTQYF. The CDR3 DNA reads TGTGCCAGCAGTGAATACTACAGGGAAGGCACAGATACGCAGTATTTT.

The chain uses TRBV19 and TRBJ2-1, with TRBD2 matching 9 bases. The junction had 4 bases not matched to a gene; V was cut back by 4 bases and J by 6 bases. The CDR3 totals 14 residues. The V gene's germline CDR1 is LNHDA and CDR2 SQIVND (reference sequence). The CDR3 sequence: CASSTLTSGNEQFF. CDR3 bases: TGTGCCAGTAGTACCCTGACTAGCGGCAATGAGCAGTTCTTC.

The chain's CDR3 is CASSSAGDFNNEQFF. The CDR3 coding sequence is TGTGCCAGCAGTTCAGCGGGGGACTTCAACAATGAGCAGTTCTTC. The chain employs TRBV7-3 and TRBJ2-1, with 8 bases aligning to TRBD2. V lost 6 bases, J lost 5 bases, and 9 bases stayed unmatched. From germline, CDR1 is SGHTA and CDR2 FQGTGA. CDR3 length: 15 amino acids.

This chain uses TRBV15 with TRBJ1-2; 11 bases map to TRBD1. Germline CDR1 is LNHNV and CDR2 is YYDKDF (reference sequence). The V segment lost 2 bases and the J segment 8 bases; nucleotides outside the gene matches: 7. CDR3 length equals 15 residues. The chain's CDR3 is CATSRTGQGAKGYTF. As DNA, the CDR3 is TGTGCCACCAGCAGAACCGGACAGGGGGCCAAAGGCTACACCTTC.

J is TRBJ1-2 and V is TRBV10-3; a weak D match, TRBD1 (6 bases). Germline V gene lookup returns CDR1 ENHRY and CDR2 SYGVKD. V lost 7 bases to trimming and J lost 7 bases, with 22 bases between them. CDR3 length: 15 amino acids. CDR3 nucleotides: TGTGCCATCAACCGAGGCAGCTCGGGGGGCAGTGGCTACACCTTC. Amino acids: CAINRGSSGGSGYTF.

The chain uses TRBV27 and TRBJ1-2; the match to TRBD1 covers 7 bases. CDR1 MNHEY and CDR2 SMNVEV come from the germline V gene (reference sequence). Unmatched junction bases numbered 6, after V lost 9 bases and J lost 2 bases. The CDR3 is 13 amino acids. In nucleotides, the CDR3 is TGTGCCAGAGATCCGACAGGGAACTATGGCTACACCTTC. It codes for CARDPTGNYGYTF.

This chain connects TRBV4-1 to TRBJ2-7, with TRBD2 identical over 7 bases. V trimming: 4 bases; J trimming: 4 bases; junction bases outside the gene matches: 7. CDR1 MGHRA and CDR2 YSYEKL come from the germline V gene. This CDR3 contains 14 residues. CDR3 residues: CASSLGLGMYEQYF. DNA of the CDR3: TGCGCCAGCAGCCTTGGACTAGGAATGTACGAGCAGTACTTC.

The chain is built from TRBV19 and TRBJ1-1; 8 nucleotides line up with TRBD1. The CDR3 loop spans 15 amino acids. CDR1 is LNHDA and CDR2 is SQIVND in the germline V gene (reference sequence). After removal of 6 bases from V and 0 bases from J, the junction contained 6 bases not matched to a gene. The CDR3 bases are TGTGCCAGTAGATCAAGGGACAGGATGAACACTGAAGCTTTCTTT. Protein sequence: CASRSRDRMNTEAFF. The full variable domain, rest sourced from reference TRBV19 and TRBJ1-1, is DGGITQSPKYLFRKEGQNVTLSCEQNLNHDAMYWYRQDPGQGLRLIYYSQIVNDFQKGDIAEGYSVSREKKESFPLTVTSAQKNPTAFYLCASRSRDRMNTEAFFGQGTRLTVV.

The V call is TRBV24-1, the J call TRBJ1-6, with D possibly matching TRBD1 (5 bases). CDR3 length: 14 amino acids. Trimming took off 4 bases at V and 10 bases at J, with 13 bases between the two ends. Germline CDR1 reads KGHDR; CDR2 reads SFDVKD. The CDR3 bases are TGTGCCACCAGTGAAGGGGCCGGGGGGTCACCCCTCCACTTT. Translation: CATSEGAGGSPLHF.

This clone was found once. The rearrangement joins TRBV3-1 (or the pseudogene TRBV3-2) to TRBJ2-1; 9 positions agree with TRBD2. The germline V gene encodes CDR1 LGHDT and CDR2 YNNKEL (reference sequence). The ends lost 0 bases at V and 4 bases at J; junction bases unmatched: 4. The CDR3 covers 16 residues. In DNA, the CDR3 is TGTGCCAGCAGCCAAGATGCGAGCGGGGGGTACAATGAGCAGTTCTTC. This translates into CASSQDASGGYNEQFF.

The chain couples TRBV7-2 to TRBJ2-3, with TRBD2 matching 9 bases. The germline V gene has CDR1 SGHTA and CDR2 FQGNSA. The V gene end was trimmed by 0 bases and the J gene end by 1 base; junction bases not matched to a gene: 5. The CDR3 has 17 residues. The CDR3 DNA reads TGTGCCAGCAGCTTAGCGCTTGCGGGAGGGGGCACAGATACGCAGTATTTT. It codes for CASSLALAGGGTDTQYF.

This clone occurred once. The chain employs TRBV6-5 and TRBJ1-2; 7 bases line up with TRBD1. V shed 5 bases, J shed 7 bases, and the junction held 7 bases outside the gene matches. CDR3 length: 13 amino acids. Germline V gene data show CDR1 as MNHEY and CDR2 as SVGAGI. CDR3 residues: CASSPPTGFGYTF. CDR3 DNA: TGTGCCAGCAGTCCCCCGACAGGGTTTGGCTACACCTTC.

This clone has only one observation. CDR3 sequence: CASSPATGGPDTQYF. In DNA form, the CDR3 reads TGTGCCAGCTCACCAGCGACAGGGGGCCCAGATACGCAGTATTTT. V usage is TRBV18 and J usage is TRBJ2-3, with 10 nucleotides matching TRBD1. The V gene's germline CDR1 is KGHSH and CDR2 LQKENI. The ends lost 2 bases at V and 4 bases at J; junction bases unmatched: 3. The CDR3 loop spans 15 amino acids.

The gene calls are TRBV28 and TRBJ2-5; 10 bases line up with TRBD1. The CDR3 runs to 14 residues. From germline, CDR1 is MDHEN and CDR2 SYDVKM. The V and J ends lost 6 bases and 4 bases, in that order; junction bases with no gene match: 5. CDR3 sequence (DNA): TGTGCCAGCAGCCGACAGGGGGCCGTAGAGACCCAGTACTTC. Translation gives CASSRQGAVETQYF.

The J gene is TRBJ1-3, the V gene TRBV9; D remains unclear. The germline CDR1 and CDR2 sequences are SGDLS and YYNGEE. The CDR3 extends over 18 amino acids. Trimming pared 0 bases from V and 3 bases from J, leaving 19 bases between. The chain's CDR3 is CASSVEFSEPGGGNTIYF. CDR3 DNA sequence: TGTGCCAGCAGCGTAGAGTTCTCGGAGCCCGGTGGTGGAAACACCATATATTTT. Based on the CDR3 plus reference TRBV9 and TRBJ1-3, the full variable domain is DSGVTQTPKHLITATGQRVTLRCSPRSGDLSVYWYQQSLDQGLQFLIQYYNGEERAKGNILERFSAQQFPDLHSELNLSSLELGDSALYFCASSVEFSEPGGGNTIYFGEGSWLTVV.

The CDR3 sequence: CATSRVDSNYGYTF. DNA for the CDR3: TGTGCCACCAGTCGGGTGGACAGTAACTATGGCTACACCTTC. The chain joins TRBV24-1 to TRBJ1-2; TRBD1 is a possible D gene (6 bases). This CDR3 comprises 14 residues. The germline CDR1 and CDR2 sequences are KGHDR and SFDVKD. V lost 6 bases to trimming and J lost 1 base, with 11 bases between them.

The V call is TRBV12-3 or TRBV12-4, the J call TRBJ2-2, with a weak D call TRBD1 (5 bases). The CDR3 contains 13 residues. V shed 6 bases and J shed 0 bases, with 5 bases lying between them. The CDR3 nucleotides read TGTGCCAGCAGGGACACGAACACCGGGGAGCTGTTTTTT. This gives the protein CASRDTNTGELFF.

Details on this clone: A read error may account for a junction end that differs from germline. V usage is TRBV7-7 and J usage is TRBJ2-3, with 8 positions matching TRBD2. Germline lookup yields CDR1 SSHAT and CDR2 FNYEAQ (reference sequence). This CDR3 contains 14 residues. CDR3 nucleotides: TGTGCTAGCAGCTTTTACGGGGGGGCAGATACGCAGTATTTT. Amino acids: CASSFYGGADTQYF.

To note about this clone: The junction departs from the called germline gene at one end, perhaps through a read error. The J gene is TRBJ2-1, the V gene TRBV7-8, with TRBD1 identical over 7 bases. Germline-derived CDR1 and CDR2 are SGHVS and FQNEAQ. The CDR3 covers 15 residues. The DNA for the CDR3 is TGTGCCAGCAGCTTAGCTCCCTCCGGGACAGAAAGCAGACTCTTC. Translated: CASSLAPSGTESRLF. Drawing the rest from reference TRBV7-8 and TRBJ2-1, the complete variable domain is GAGVSQSPRYKVAKRGQDVALRCDPISGHVSLFWYQQALGQGPEFLTYFQNEAQLDKSGLPSDRFFAERPEGSVSTLKIQRTQQEDSAVYLCASSLAPSGTESRLFGPGTRLTVL.

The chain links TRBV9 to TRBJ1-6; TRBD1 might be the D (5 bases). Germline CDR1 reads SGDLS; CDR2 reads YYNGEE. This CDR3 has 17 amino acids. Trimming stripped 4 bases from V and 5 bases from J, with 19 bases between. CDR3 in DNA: TGTGCCAGCAGCCCGAGCGGGAGGGGACCAAATAATTCACCCCTCCACTTT. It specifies CASSPSGRGPNNSPLHF.

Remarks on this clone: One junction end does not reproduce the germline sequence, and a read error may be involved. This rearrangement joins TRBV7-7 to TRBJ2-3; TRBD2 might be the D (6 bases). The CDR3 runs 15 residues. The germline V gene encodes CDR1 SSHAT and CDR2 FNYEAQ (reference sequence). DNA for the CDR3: TGTGCTAGCAGCTTGGGGACTGCTAGCACAGATACGCAGTATTTT. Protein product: CASSLGTASTDTQYF.

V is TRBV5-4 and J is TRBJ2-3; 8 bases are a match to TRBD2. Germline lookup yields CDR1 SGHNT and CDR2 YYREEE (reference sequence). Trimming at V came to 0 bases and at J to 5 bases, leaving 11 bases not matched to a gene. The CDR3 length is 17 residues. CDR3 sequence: CASSLGGRGLAGDTQYF. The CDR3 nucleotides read TGTGCCAGCAGCTTGGGTGGCCGCGGACTAGCCGGAGATACGCAGTATTTT.

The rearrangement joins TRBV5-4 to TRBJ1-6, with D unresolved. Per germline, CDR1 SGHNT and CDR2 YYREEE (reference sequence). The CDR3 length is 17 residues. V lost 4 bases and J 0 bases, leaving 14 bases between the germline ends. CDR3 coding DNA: TGTGCCAGCAGCGAGACCGGAGGGAGCTCCTATAATTCACCCCTCCACTTT. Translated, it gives CASSETGGSSYNSPLHF.